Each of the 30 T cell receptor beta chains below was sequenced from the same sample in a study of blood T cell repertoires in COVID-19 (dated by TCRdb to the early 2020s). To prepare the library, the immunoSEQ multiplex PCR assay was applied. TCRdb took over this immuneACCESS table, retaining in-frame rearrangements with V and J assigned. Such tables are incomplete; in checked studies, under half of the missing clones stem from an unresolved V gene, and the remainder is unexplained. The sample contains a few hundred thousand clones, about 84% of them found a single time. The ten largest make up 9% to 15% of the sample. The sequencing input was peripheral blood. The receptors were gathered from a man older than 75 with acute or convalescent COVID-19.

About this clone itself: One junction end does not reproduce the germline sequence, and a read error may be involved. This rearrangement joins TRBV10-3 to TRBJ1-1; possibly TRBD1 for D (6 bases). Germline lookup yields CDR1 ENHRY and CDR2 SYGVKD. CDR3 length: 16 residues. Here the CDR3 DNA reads TGTGCCATCAGTGAGTCGGGCAGGGGTTTGAAAACTGAAGCTTTCTTT. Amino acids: CAISESGRGLKTEAFF.

For the CDR3, the DNA is TGTGCCAGCAGTCGTCAGGTGGCGGGGGGAAACACCATATATTTT. Translated, it gives CASSRQVAGGNTIYF. This rearrangement joins TRBV6-5 to TRBJ1-3; D unresolved. The V end was cut by 5 bases, the J end by 4 bases, with 15 bases between. The CDR3 is made up of 15 amino acids. Germline V gene lookup returns CDR1 MNHEY and CDR2 SVGAGI.

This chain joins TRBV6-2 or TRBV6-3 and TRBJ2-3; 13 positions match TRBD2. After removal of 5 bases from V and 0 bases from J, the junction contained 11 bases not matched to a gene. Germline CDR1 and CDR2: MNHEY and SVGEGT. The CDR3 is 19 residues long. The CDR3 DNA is TGTGCCAGCAGTACGACTAGCGGGGGGACCTTAGCTAGCACAGATACGCAGTATTTT. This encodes CASSTTSGGTLASTDTQYF.

The CDR3, as DNA: TGCGCCAGCAGCAAGTATAGCGGGGGGGCCTCCATATCTAGCACAGATACGCAGTATTTT. Translation: CASSKYSGGASISSTDTQYF. This chain connects TRBV5-1 to TRBJ2-3; 11 bases match TRBD2. Trimming at V came to 4 bases and at J to 0 bases, leaving 16 bases not matched to a gene. The germline V gene has CDR1 SGHRS and CDR2 YFSETQ. There are 20 residues in the CDR3.

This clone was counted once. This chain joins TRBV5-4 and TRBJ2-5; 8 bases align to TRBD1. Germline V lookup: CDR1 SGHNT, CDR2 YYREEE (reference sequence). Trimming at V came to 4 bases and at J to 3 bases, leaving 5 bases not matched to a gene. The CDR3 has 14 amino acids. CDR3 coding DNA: TGTGCCAGCAGCCAACAGGGGGGAGAAGAGACCCAGTACTTC. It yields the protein CASSQQGGEETQYF.

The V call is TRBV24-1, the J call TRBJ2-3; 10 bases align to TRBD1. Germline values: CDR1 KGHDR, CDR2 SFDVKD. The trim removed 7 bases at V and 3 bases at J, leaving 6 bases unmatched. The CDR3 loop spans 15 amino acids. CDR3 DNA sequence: TGTGCCACCAGCGCACGGGACAGGGGAACAGATACGCAGTATTTT. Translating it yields CATSARDRGTDTQYF.

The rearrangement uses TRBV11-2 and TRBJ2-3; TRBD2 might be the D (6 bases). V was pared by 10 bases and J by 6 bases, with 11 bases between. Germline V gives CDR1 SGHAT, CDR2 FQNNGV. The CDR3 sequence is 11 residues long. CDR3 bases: TGTGCCACTAAGGGGAGGGATACGCAGTATTTT. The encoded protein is CATKGRDTQYF.

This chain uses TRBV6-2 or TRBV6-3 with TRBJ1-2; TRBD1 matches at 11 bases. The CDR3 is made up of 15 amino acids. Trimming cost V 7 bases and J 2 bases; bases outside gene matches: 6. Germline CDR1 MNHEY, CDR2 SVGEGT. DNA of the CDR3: TGTGCCAGCATCCCGGACAGGGGGCCAAACTATGGCTACACCTTC. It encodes CASIPDRGPNYGYTF.

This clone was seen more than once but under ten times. The CDR3 protein is CASSPDRVPYEQYF. CDR3 sequence (DNA): TGCGCCAGCAGCCCCGACAGGGTCCCCTACGAGCAGTACTTC. This chain links TRBV4-1 with TRBJ2-7; the match to TRBD1 covers 7 bases. The length of the CDR3 is 14 residues. From germline, CDR1 is MGHRA and CDR2 YSYEKL. V lost 4 bases and J lost 2; bases outside the gene matches: 5.

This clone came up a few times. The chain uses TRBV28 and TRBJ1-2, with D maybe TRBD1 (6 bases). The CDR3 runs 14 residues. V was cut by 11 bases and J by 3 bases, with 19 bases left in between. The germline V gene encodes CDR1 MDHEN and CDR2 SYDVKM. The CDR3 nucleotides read TGTGCCTCATACATCCAGGGGCGCGACTATGGCTACACCTTC. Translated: CASYIQGRDYGYTF.

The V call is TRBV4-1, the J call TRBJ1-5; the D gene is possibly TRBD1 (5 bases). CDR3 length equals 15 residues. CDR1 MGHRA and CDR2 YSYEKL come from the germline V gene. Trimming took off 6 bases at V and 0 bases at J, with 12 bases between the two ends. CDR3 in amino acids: CASRSSRDSNQPQHF. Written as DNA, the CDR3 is TGCGCCAGCAGAAGTAGCAGGGATAGCAATCAGCCCCAGCATTTT.

The CDR3 region is CASSTGTGTEKLFF. DNA for the CDR3: TGTGCCAGTAGTACCGGGACAGGGACTGAAAAACTGTTTTTT. The gene calls are TRBV19 and TRBJ1-4; 9 bases align to TRBD1. The CDR3 is 14 residues long. The germline V gene has CDR1 LNHDA and CDR2 SQIVND (reference sequence). With V trimmed by 4 bases and J by 7 bases, 4 bases remained unmatched.

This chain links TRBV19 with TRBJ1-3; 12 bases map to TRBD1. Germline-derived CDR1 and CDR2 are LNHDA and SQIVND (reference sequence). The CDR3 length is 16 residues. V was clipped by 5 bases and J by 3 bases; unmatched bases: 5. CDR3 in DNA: TGTGCCAGTAGTTCCCGGGACAGGGGGCTTGGAAACACCATATATTTT. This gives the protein CASSSRDRGLGNTIYF.

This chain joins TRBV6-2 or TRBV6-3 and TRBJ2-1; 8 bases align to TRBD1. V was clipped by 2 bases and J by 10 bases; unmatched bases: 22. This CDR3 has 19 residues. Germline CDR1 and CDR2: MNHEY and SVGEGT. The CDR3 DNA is TGTGCCAGCAGTTACCCTGTTGGACAGGGAAAAATGGGGTCGTACGAGCAGTTCTTC. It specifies CASSYPVGQGKMGSYEQFF.

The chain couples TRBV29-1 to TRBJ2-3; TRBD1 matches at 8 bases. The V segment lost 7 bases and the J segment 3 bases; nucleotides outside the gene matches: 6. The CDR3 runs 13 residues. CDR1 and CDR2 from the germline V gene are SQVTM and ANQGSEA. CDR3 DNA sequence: TGCAGCGGAGGACAGGGCGGGACAGATACGCAGTATTTT. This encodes CSGGQGGTDTQYF.

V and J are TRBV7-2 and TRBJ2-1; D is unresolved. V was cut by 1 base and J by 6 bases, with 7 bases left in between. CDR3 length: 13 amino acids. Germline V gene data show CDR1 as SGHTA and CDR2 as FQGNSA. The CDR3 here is CASSLDWFNEQFF. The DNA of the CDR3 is TGTGCCAGCAGCTTAGACTGGTTCAATGAGCAGTTCTTC.

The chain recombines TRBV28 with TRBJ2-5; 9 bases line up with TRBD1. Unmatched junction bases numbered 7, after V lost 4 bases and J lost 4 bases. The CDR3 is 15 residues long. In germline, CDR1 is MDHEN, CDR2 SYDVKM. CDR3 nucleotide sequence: TGTGCCAGCAGTTCGACAGGGGGTCAGGGAGAGACCCAGTACTTC. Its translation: CASSSTGGQGETQYF.

The CDR3 is CASSHPGQGSPLHF. The CDR3 coding sequence is TGTGCCAGCAGCCACCCGGGACAGGGATCACCCCTCCACTTT. The chain couples TRBV3-1 (or the pseudogene TRBV3-2) to TRBJ1-6; 9 positions match TRBD1. From germline, CDR1 is LGHDT and CDR2 YNNKEL (reference sequence). V shed 3 bases and J 10 bases; nucleotides not matched to a gene: 4. The CDR3 is made up of 14 amino acids.

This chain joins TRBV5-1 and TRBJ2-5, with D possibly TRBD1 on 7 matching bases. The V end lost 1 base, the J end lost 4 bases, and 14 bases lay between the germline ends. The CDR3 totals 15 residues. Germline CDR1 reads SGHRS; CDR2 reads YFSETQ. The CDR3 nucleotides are TGCGCCAGCAGCTTGTTCCCAGGGGGAGGAGAGACCCAGTACTTC. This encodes CASSLFPGGGETQYF.

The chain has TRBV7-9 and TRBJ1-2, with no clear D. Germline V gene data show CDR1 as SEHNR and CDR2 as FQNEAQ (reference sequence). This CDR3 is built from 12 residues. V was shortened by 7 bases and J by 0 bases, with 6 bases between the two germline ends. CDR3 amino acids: CASTGANYGYTF. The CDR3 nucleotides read TGTGCCAGCACAGGAGCTAACTATGGCTACACCTTC.

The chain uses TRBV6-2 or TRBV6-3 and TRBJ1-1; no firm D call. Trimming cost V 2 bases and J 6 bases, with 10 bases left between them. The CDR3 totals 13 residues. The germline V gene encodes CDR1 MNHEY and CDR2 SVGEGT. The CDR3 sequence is CASSYVVRAEAFF. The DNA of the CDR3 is TGTGCCAGCAGTTACGTTGTTCGGGCTGAAGCTTTCTTT.

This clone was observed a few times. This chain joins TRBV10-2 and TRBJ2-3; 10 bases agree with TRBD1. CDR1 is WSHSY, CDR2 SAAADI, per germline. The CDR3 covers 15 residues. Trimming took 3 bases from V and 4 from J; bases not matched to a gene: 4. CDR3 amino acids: CASSDGTGVADTQYF. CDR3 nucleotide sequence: TGCGCCAGCAGTGATGGGACAGGGGTAGCAGATACGCAGTATTTT.

CDR3 loop: CASSSRGLGGELFF. Written as DNA, the CDR3 is TGTGCCAGCAGCTCCAGGGGCCTCGGTGGGGAGCTGTTTTTT. The chain carries TRBV11-3 and TRBJ2-2; D may be TRBD1 (6 bases). Trimming left V 4 bases short and J 8 bases short, with 14 bases between. Germline V CDR1 and CDR2: SGHNT, YENEEA. The CDR3 is made up of 14 amino acids.

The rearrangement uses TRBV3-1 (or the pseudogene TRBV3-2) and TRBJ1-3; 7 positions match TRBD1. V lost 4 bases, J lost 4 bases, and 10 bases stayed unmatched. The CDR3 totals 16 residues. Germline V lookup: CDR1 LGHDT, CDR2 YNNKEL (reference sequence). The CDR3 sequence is CASSPEPDRSGNTIYF. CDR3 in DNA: TGTGCCAGCAGCCCAGAACCGGACAGGTCCGGAAACACCATATATTTT.

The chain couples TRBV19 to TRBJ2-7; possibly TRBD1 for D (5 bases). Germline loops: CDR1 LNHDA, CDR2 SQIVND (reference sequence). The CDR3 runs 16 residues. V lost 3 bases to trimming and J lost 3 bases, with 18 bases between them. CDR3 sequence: CASSMGREQSNYEQYF. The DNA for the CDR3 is TGTGCCAGTAGTATGGGCAGGGAACAATCTAACTACGAGCAGTACTTC.

CDR3 residues: CASSIGAGQGDVGRIYNEQFF. The CDR3 region has the DNA TGTGCCAGTAGTATAGGGGCCGGACAGGGGGATGTAGGCCGGATCTACAATGAGCAGTTCTTC. The rearrangement uses TRBV19 and TRBJ2-1; 10 bases fit TRBD1. Per the germline V gene, CDR1 is LNHDA and CDR2 is SQIVND (reference sequence). V gave up 1 base and J gave up 3 bases; unmatched junction bases: 18. The CDR3 sequence is 21 residues long.

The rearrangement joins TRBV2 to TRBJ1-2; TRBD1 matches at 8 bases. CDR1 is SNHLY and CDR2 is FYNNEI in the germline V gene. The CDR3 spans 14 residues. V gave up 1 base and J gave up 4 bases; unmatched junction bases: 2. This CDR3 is CASSEEGQVYGYTF. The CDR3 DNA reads TGTGCCAGCAGTGAAGAGGGACAGGTCTATGGCTACACCTTC.

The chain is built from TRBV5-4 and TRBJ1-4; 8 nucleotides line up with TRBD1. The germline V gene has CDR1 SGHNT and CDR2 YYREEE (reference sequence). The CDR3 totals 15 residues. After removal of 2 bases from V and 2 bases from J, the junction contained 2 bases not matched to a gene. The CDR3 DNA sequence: TGTGCCAGCAGCTTTACAGGGGGGACTAATGAAAAACTGTTTTTT. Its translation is CASSFTGGTNEKLFF.

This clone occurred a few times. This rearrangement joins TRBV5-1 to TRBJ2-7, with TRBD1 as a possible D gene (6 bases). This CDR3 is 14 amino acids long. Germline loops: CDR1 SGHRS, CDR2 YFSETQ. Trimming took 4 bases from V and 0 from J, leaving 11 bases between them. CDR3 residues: CASSKDSFSYEQYF. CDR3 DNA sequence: TGCGCCAGCAGCAAGGACAGTTTCTCCTACGAGCAGTACTTC.

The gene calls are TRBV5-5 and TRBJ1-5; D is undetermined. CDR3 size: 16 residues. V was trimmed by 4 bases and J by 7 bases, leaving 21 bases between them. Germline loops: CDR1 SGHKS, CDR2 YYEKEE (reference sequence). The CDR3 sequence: CASSPRPQVGGQPQHF. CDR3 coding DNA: TGTGCCAGCAGCCCACGCCCCCAGGTCGGAGGACAGCCCCAGCATTTT.